A selection of T cell receptor beta chains follows, all from one sample in a study of vaccination and CD4 T cells after COVID-19. TCRdb independently ran MiXCR on the PCR reads; one entry per CDR3 protein. There are some 14,000 distinct CDR3 sequences in the sample; over 25% occur only once, and approximately 15% lies in the top ten. These TCRs' antigens remain unknown. Sequenced material: cultured CD4+ T cells from blood. These receptors all come from a human donor with COVID-19. Each CDR3 is given with its conserved first and last residue. A D gene is named only where the DNA matches it firmly. Clone size is stated in some rows and not others, as once, few, many or a class when expanded.

TRBV7-9	TRBJ1-6	-	-	CASNAVGGNSPLHF	TGTGCCAGCAACGCGGTGGGTGGGAATTCACCCCTCCACTTT
TRBV5-1	TRBJ1-1	TRBD1	few	CASSVGGTGTGRMNTEAFF	TGCGCCAGCAGCGTCGGGGGGACCGGGACAGGGCGGATGAACACTGAAGCTTTCTTT
TRBV7-2	TRBJ2-7	TRBD2	-	CASSLAFAAGGGYEQYF	TGTGCCAGCAGCTTAGCGTTCGCGGCGGGGGGGGGCTACGAGCAGTACTTC
TRBV4-3	TRBJ2-7	TRBD1	-	CASSQGDSLSYEQYF	TGCGCCAGCAGCCAGGGGGACAGTCTCTCCTACGAGCAGTACTTC
TRBV7-2	TRBJ1-1	-	-	CASSEGMNTEAFF	TGTGCCAGCAGTGAAGGTATGAACACTGAAGCTTTCTTT
TRBV10-2	TRBJ1-5	-	-	CASSEFRDSNQPQHF	TGCGCCAGCAGTGAGTTTCGAGATAGCAATCAGCCCCAGCATTTT
TRBV19	TRBJ2-5	-	-	CASSIGTGRGETQYF	TGTGCCAGTAGTATAGGGACAGGGAGGGGAGAGACCCAGTACTTC
TRBV5-6	TRBJ1-2	-	-	CASSYDSTYGYTF	TGTGCCAGCAGTTATGACAGCACTTATGGCTACACCTTC
TRBV6-2/TRBV6-3	TRBJ1-1	-	-	CASSYHGRMNTEAFF	TGTGCCAGCAGTTACCATGGACGGATGAACACTGAAGCTTTCTTT
TRBV7-2	TRBJ1-5	-	medium-sized	CASSLDGGGGQPQHF	TGTGCCAGCAGCTTAGATGGGGGGGGAGGTCAGCCCCAGCATTTT
TRBV5-6	TRBJ1-2	-	-	CASSLEARNYGYTF	TGTGCCAGCAGCCTGGAGGCTAGAAACTATGGCTACACCTTC
TRBV9	TRBJ2-3	TRBD1	-	CASSSGQGGPDTQYF	TGTGCCAGCAGTTCCGGACAGGGAGGTCCAGATACGCAGTATTTT
TRBV11-2	TRBJ2-5	-	few	CASSSLETQYF	TGTGCCAGCAGCTCGCTCGAGACCCAGTACTTC
TRBV11-2	TRBJ2-3	TRBD2	few	CASSPLTSGGLHTQYF	TGTGCCAGCAGCCCCCTGACGAGCGGGGGCCTACATACGCAGTATTTT
TRBV2	TRBJ2-2	-	few	CASSISDRSGELFF	TGTGCCAGCAGTATCTCCGACCGATCCGGGGAGCTGTTTTTT
TRBV5-4	TRBJ2-3	TRBD2	-	CASSTNRGGGADTQYF	TGTGCCAGCAGCACAAACCGGGGCGGGGGGGCAGATACGCAGTATTTT
TRBV4-1	TRBJ1-2	-	-	CASSPEEGSNYGYTF	TGCGCCAGCAGCCCCGAGGAGGGCTCTAACTATGGCTACACCTTC
TRBV2	TRBJ2-7	-	-	CASSAYGVEQYF	TGTGCCAGCAGTGCGTATGGGGTCGAGCAGTACTTC
TRBV24-1	TRBJ1-1	TRBD1	-	CATSDSGQSGRAEAFF	TGTGCCACCAGTGACTCGGGACAGTCGGGTCGGGCTGAAGCTTTCTTT
TRBV7-9	TRBJ2-5	-	few	CASSPLPPTGTQYF	TGTGCCAGCAGCCCCCTACCCCCCACCGGGACCCAGTACTTC
TRBV20-1	TRBJ1-2	-	-	CRVGGINYGYTF	TGCAGGGTGGGAGGGATTAACTATGGCTACACCTTC
TRBV11-3	TRBJ2-3	-	-	CASSPRRLDTQYF	TGTGCCAGCAGCCCCCGCCGTTTAGATACGCAGTATTTT
TRBV25-1	TRBJ1-2	-	-	CASSKLGGYTF	TGTGCCAGCAGTAAATTGGGTGGCTACACCTTC
TRBV7-9	TRBJ2-2	-	-	CASSLDRQGSGELFF	TGTGCCAGCAGCTTAGATCGGCAGGGGTCCGGGGAGCTGTTTTTT
TRBV5-4	TRBJ2-5	TRBD1	-	CASSSGQGTGETQYF	TGTGCCAGCAGCTCGGGACAGGGGACCGGGGAGACCCAGTACTTC
TRBV6-4	TRBJ1-1	-	few	CASTPSPGNTEAFF	TGTGCCAGCACCCCCTCCCCAGGGAACACTGAAGCTTTCTTT
TRBV5-4	TRBJ1-2	-	hyperexpanded	CASSGGEYYGYTF	TGTGCCAGCAGCGGCGGGGAGTACTATGGCTACACCTTC
TRBV15	TRBJ2-7	TRBD1	-	CATSSGDRDGKQYF	TGTGCCACCAGCAGCGGGGACAGGGATGGCAAGCAGTACTTC
TRBV5-8	TRBJ2-5	-	few	CASSVAIGTQYF	TGTGCCAGCAGCGTCGCGATAGGGACCCAGTACTTC
TRBV29-1	TRBJ2-1	-	-	CATRSSYNEQFF	TGCGCTACCCGAAGCTCCTACAATGAGCAGTTCTTC
TRBV7-7	TRBJ2-2	TRBD1	few	CASSLRQGAGGELFF	TGTGCTAGCAGCTTAAGACAGGGGGCAGGCGGGGAGCTGTTTTTT